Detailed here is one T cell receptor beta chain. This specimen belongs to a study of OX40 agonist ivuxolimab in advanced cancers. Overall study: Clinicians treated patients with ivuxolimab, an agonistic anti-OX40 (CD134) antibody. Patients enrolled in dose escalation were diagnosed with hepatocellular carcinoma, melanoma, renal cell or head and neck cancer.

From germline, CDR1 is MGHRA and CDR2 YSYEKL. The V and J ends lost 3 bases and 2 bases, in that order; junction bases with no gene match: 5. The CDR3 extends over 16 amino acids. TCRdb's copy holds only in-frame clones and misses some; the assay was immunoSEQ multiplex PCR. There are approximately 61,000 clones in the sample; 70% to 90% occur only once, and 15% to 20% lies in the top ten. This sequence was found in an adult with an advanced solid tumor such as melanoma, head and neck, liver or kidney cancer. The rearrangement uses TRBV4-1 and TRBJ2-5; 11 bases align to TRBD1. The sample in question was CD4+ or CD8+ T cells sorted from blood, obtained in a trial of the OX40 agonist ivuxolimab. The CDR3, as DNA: TGCGCCAGCAGCCACCCGGGACAGGGGGTTCAAGAGACCCAGTACTTC. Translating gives CASSHPGQGVQETQYF.